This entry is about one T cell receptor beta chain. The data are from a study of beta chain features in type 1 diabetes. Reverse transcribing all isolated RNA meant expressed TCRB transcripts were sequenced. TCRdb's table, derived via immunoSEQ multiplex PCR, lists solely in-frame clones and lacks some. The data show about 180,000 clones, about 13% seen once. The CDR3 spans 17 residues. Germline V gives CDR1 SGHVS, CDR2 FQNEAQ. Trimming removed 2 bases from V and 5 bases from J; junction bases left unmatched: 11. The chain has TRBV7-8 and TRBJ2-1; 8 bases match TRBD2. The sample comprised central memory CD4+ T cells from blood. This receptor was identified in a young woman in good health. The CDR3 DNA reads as TGTGCCAGCAGCTTATTGTTTAGGGGACTAGGAAACAATGAGCAGTTCTTC. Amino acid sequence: CASSLLFRGLGNNEQFF.